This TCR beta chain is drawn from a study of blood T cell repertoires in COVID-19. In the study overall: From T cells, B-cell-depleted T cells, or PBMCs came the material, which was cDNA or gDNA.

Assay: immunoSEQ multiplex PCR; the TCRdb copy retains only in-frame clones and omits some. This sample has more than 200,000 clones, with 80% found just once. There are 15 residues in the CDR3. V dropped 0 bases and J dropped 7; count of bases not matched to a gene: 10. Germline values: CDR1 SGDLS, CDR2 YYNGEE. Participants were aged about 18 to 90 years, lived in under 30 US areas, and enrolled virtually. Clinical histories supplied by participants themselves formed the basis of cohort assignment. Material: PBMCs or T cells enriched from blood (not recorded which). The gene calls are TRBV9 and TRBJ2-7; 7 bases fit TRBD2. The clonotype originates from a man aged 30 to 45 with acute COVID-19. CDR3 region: CASSVGAGRTQEQYF. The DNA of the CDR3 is TGTGCCAGCAGCGTAGGAGCGGGGAGAACGCAGGAGCAGTACTTC.